The T cell receptor (beta chain) described here comes from a study of response to subunit inactivated influenza vaccine. Study-wide points: Authors suggested seasonal influenza vaccinations each recruit few new T cells.

This clonotype was counted at least ten times. Its target is not known. Germline lookup yields CDR1 MDHEN and CDR2 SYDVKM. Trimming removed 8 bases at V and 7 bases at J, with 15 bases between. This CDR3 spans 13 amino acids. TCRdb itself ran the RT-PCR reads through MiXCR, one entry per CDR3 protein. The sample includes some 850,000 distinct CDR3 sequences, around a sixth of them seen just once. The sample in question was PBMCs from blood, obtained roughly 5 days after vaccination. V is TRBV28 and J is TRBJ1-5; a possible D gene is TRBD1 (6 bases). This TCR came from a man aged 50 to 59 who received an inactivated influenza vaccine. Here the CDR3 reads CASGTGRHQPQHF. CDR3 bases: TGTGCCAGCGGAACAGGGCGCCACCAGCCCCAGCATTTT.